Each of the 22 T cell receptor beta chains below was sequenced from the same sample in a study of blood T cell repertoires in COVID-19. TCRdb's table, derived via immunoSEQ multiplex PCR, lists solely in-frame clones and lacks some. The sample holds 34,000 or so clones; about 80% are singletons and the top ten take 31%. Sequencing input: peripheral blood. These receptors came from a man older than 75 with acute or convalescent COVID-19.

J is TRBJ1-1 and V is TRBV19; D remains ambiguous. Per the germline V gene, CDR1 is LNHDA and CDR2 is SQIVND (reference sequence). The ends were cut back, 6 bases at V and 1 base at J, with 12 bases in the middle. This CDR3 has 14 residues. The CDR3 here is CASSNRDANTEAFF. The CDR3 DNA reads as TGTGCCAGTAGCAACAGAGACGCGAACACTGAAGCTTTCTTT.

V usage is TRBV6-5 and J usage is TRBJ1-2; D call uncertain. The germline gives CDR1 MNHEY, CDR2 SVGAGI. V lost 2 bases, J lost 8 bases, and 12 bases lay in between. CDR3 length: 13 residues. CDR3 in DNA: TGTGCCAGCAGTTACGGGCAGTCCGTCGGCTACACCTTC. This sequence encodes CASSYGQSVGYTF.

The chain has TRBV5-4 and TRBJ2-3; 9 nucleotides align to TRBD2. The CDR3 runs to 15 residues. The ends lost 5 bases at V and 0 bases at J; junction bases unmatched: 4. In germline, CDR1 is SGHNT, CDR2 YYREEE (reference sequence). The CDR3 coding sequence is TGTGCCAGCAGTCCGGGACTAGCAAGCACAGATACGCAGTATTTT. Translating it yields CASSPGLASTDTQYF. Using reference TRBV5-4 and TRBJ2-3 for the parts outside the CDR3, the full variable domain is ETGVTQSPTHLIKTRGQQVTLRCSSQSGHNTVSWYQQALGQGPQFIFQYYREEENGRGNFPPRFSGLQFPNYSSELNVNALELDDSALYLCASSPGLASTDTQYFGPGTRLTVL.

The V call is TRBV7-2, the J call TRBJ1-6; 7 bases are shared with TRBD1. CDR1 is SGHTA and CDR2 is FQGNSA in the germline V gene. After removal of 8 bases from V and 9 bases from J, the junction contained 10 bases not matched to a gene. This CDR3 is built from 14 residues. In nucleotides, the CDR3 is TGTGCCAGCGAAAAGACAGGGAGGATTTCACCCCTCCACTTT. Translation: CASEKTGRISPLHF.

The J gene is TRBJ2-3, the V gene TRBV3-1 (or the pseudogene TRBV3-2); 9 bases align to TRBD1. V lost 4 bases to trimming and J lost 6 bases; unmatched junction nucleotides: 14. This CDR3 is 17 amino acids long. Germline values: CDR1 LGHDT, CDR2 YNNKEL (reference sequence). The CDR3 reads CASSLRGGQGMIDTQYF. CDR3 DNA sequence: TGTGCCAGCAGCCTCCGGGGAGGACAGGGGATGATCGATACGCAGTATTTT.

The J gene is TRBJ2-3, the V gene TRBV7-9; 11 positions match TRBD2. Germline V gene sequence: CDR1 SEHNR, CDR2 FQNEAQ (reference sequence). The junction had 10 bases not matched to a gene; V was cut back by 5 bases and J by 3 bases. This CDR3 region has 17 residues. The CDR3 coding sequence is TGTGCCAGCAGCAGACCGGGACTAGCGGTCGGGACAGATACGCAGTATTTT. Its translation: CASSRPGLAVGTDTQYF.

The chain is built from TRBV29-1 and TRBJ2-1; D perhaps matches TRBD2 (6 bases). V lost 0 bases and J 6 bases, leaving 9 bases between the germline ends. CDR1 is SQVTM, CDR2 ANQGSEA, per germline. The CDR3 consists of 13 residues. CDR3 sequence: CSVEDWRANEQFF. The CDR3 region has the DNA TGCAGCGTTGAAGACTGGAGGGCCAATGAGCAGTTCTTC.

This clone was found once. The rearrangement joins TRBV3-1 (or the pseudogene TRBV3-2) to TRBJ2-2; TRBD2 matches at 7 bases. The CDR3 sequence is 15 residues long. Germline V CDR1 and CDR2: LGHDT, YNNKEL (reference sequence). Trimming removed 8 bases from V and 5 bases from J; junction bases left unmatched: 11. The CDR3: CASSSGGDGTGELFF. Written as DNA, the CDR3 is TGTGCCAGCTCCTCGGGGGGAGATGGGACCGGGGAGCTGTTTTTT.

This clone has a handful of counts. The rearrangement joins TRBV5-1 to TRBJ2-2, with 11 bases matching TRBD1. CDR1 and CDR2 from the germline V gene are SGHRS and YFSETQ. This CDR3 contains 18 residues. V lost 4 bases and J lost 4; bases outside the gene matches: 12. The CDR3 coding sequence is TGCGCCAGCAGCATGAACATGGGACAGGGGGGGACCACCGGGGAGCTGTTTTTT. It specifies CASSMNMGQGGTTGELFF.

The chain links TRBV9 to TRBJ2-1, with a possible D match to TRBD1 (8 bases). This CDR3 has 14 amino acids. Trimming shortened V by 4 bases and J by 7 bases, and 15 bases separated the two germline ends. CDR1 is SGDLS, CDR2 YYNGEE, per germline. CDR3 loop: CASSPTGEGNEQFF. The CDR3, as DNA: TGTGCCAGCAGCCCGACAGGGGAGGGGAATGAGCAGTTCTTC.

V usage is TRBV18 and J usage is TRBJ2-1; 9 nucleotides align to TRBD1. The J segment lost 6 bases and the V segment lost 4 bases, leaving 10 bases of the junction unmatched. The CDR3 is made up of 16 amino acids. Germline-derived CDR1 and CDR2 are KGHSH and LQKENI. In DNA, the CDR3 is TGTGCCAGCTCACAAATTGGGACAGGGATCAGCAATGAGCAGTTCTTC. It yields the protein CASSQIGTGISNEQFF.

This chain links TRBV19 with TRBJ1-6; TRBD1 matches at 8 bases. Trimming at V came to 5 bases and at J to 6 bases, leaving 6 bases not matched to a gene. Per germline, CDR1 LNHDA and CDR2 SQIVND (reference sequence). This CDR3 comprises 15 residues. The CDR3 reads CASSPGQGGNSPLHF. The DNA of the CDR3 is TGTGCCAGTAGTCCCGGACAGGGTGGTAATTCACCCCTCCACTTT.

This clone was counted a few times. The CDR3: CASGRGGGEQYF. The CDR3 DNA reads TGTGCCAGTGGGCGGGGCGGCGGGGAGCAGTACTTC. The chain has TRBV6-6 and TRBJ2-7, with D tentatively TRBD2 (6 bases). The CDR3 has 12 residues. Germline V CDR1 and CDR2: MNHNY, SVGAGI (reference sequence). V shed 9 bases and J shed 7 bases, with 16 bases lying between them.

The rearrangement links TRBV9 to TRBJ2-1, with D maybe TRBD1 (6 bases). V shed 0 bases and J shed 0 bases, with 13 bases lying between them. CDR1 and CDR2 (germline): SGDLS, YYNGEE. The CDR3 contains 17 residues. The CDR3 nucleotides read TGTGCCAGCAGCGTAGCTAGAGGGACAAACTCCTACAATGAGCAGTTCTTC. It specifies CASSVARGTNSYNEQFF.

The rearrangement uses TRBV18 and TRBJ1-5; 7 bases map to TRBD1. Germline values: CDR1 KGHSH, CDR2 LQKENI. The CDR3 covers 13 residues. The V gene end was trimmed by 2 bases and the J gene end by 11 bases; junction bases not matched to a gene: 6. In DNA, the CDR3 is TGTGCCAGCTCACCAACAGACAGGGCGGCCCAGCATTTT. It codes for CASSPTDRAAQHF.

Here the CDR3 DNA reads TGTGCCAGCAAAGACTGGCGCAATTCACCCCTCCACTTT. It encodes CASKDWRNSPLHF. The V gene is TRBV3-1 (or the pseudogene TRBV3-2), the J gene TRBJ1-6; the D is unclear. From germline, CDR1 is LGHDT and CDR2 YNNKEL (reference sequence). This CDR3 has 13 amino acids. V was clipped by 7 bases and J by 7 bases, with 11 bases between them.

J is TRBJ1-3 and V is TRBV4-2; a weak D match, TRBD1 (6 bases). The V and J ends lost 0 bases and 4 bases respectively, with 16 bases between them. The CDR3 has 17 amino acids. Germline loops: CDR1 LGHNA, CDR2 YNFKEQ. CDR3 residues: CASSQDSLQGVGNTIYF. Written as DNA, the CDR3 is TGTGCCAGCAGCCAAGATAGTTTACAGGGCGTGGGAAACACCATATATTTT.

J is TRBJ1-1 and V is TRBV7-2; 11 bases align to TRBD1. Germline CDR1 reads SGHTA; CDR2 reads FQGNSA. This CDR3 spans 14 amino acids. Trimming removed 5 bases from V and 4 bases from J; junction bases left unmatched: 3. CDR3 coding DNA: TGTGCCAGCAGCCGGGACAGGGGGGGCACTGAAGCTTTCTTT. It translates to CASSRDRGGTEAFF.

The V call is TRBV5-6, the J call TRBJ2-7; D not certain. In germline, CDR1 is SGHDT, CDR2 YYEEEE. The CDR3 has 14 residues. The V end lost 0 bases, the J end lost 6 bases, and 13 bases lay between the germline ends. The CDR3 reads CASSLEGLGREQYF. The CDR3 DNA reads as TGTGCCAGCAGCTTGGAAGGTCTAGGTCGCGAGCAGTACTTC.

This chain links TRBV4-1 with TRBJ1-2; D uncertain. Germline values: CDR1 MGHRA, CDR2 YSYEKL. CDR3 length equals 17 residues. Trimming stripped 0 bases from V and 3 bases from J, with 17 bases between. The CDR3 coding sequence is TGCGCCAGCAGCCAAGATTCCATCGAGTCACCGTACTATGGCTACACCTTC. As protein: CASSQDSIESPYYGYTF.

This clone has only one observation. The chain is built from TRBV19 and TRBJ2-2, with D possibly TRBD1 on 6 matching bases. Germline-derived CDR1 and CDR2 are LNHDA and SQIVND (reference sequence). This CDR3 is 15 amino acids long. V dropped 4 bases and J dropped 0 bases, with 9 bases sitting between them. CDR3 in amino acids: CASSRDRPNTGELFF. For the CDR3, the DNA is TGTGCCAGTAGTAGAGACAGGCCGAACACCGGGGAGCTGTTTTTT.

The genes are TRBV14 and TRBJ2-1; the D gene is possibly TRBD2 (5 bases). V dropped 1 base and J dropped 5 bases, with 12 bases sitting between them. The CDR3 is 15 amino acids. CDR1 is SGHDN, CDR2 FVKESK, per germline. The CDR3 reads CASSQVGSGNNEQFF. DNA for the CDR3: TGTGCCAGCAGCCAAGTAGGGAGTGGAAACAATGAGCAGTTCTTC.